A selection of T cell receptor beta chains follows, all from one sample in a study of blood T cells in healthy people across ages. Each CDR3 protein gets one entry after TCRdb re-called the 5' RACE reads with MiXCR. Of about 1.8 million distinct CDR3 sequences in the sample, around 50% were seen once. The sequenced material came from blood. All receptors come from a woman aged 40-49 years in good health. Both conserved end residues are part of each CDR3. Each record gives: J gene, clone size, V gene, D gene, CDR3 DNA, CDR3 protein. A D gene is named only where the DNA matches it firmly. A row's size may be missing; if present it is once, few, many or a size class.

>TRBJ2-7|.|TRBV10-3|.
TGTGCCATCAGCGCTGCCGACAGGACTACCTCCGAGCAGTACTTC
CAISAADRTTSEQYF
>TRBJ2-1|.|TRBV12-3/TRBV12-4|.
TGTGCCAGCAATCCTTTTCAGGGAAATTCCAATGAGCAGTTCTTC
CASNPFQGNSNEQFF
>TRBJ2-5|.|TRBV7-2|TRBD2
TGTGCCAGCAGCTTAGCTTCGCGGGGGGGCCTGGAGACCCAGTACTTC
CASSLASRGGLETQYF
>TRBJ2-1|few|TRBV20-1|.
TGCAGTGTCGGAGGTCCCCTCAAAAATGAGCAGTTCTTC
CSVGGPLKNEQFF
>TRBJ2-7|.|TRBV28|.
TGTGCCAGCAGGAAGGGGGGAACCTACGAGCAGTACTTC
CASRKGGTYEQYF
>TRBJ2-3|.|TRBV28|.
TGTGCCAGCATTAAAAGTCGGGCAGATACGCAGTATTTT
CASIKSRADTQYF
>TRBJ1-2|few|TRBV7-9|.
TGTGCCAGCAGCTTAAACGAACAGCCTGGCTACACCTTC
CASSLNEQPGYTF
>TRBJ1-1|.|TRBV5-8|.
TGTGCCAGCAGCCCCGGGCAGGGTCGCATGAACACTGAAGCTTTCTTT
CASSPGQGRMNTEAFF
>TRBJ1-2|few|TRBV5-1|.
TGCGCCAGCAGCTCGCAGGGGAGGAATATCTATGGCTACACCTTC
CASSSQGRNIYGYTF
>TRBJ2-7|.|TRBV4-1|TRBD2
TGCGCCAGCAGCCAAGCGAGACAGCGGGGGCGGCTTCCCTACGAGCAGTACTTC
CASSQARQRGRLPYEQYF
>TRBJ2-7|few|TRBV25-1|.
TGTGCCAGCAGGCCCGGGGGTATCGAGCAGTACTTC
CASRPGGIEQYF
>TRBJ1-2|.|TRBV28|TRBD1
TGTGCCAGCATTTGGACAGGGGGCGAAGGTGGCTACACCTTC
CASIWTGGEGGYTF
>TRBJ2-5|.|TRBV4-1|TRBD2
TGCGCCAGCAGCCAAGCTCGAGCGGCGGGGGATCTCGGGGAGACCCAGTACTTC
CASSQARAAGDLGETQYF
>TRBJ2-5|few|TRBV6-6|.
TGTGCCAGCAGTTACTCGGGCGGGGCGGTGGAGACCCAGTACTTC
CASSYSGGAVETQYF
>TRBJ2-7|.|TRBV27|.
TGTGCCAGCCGTCGTATCTCCTCCTACGAGCAGTACTTC
CASRRISSYEQYF
>TRBJ1-6|few|TRBV7-2|.
TGTGCCAGCAGCCCCTCTTGGTCCTATAATTCACCCCTCCACTTT
CASSPSWSYNSPLHF
>TRBJ1-2|.|TRBV25-1|.
TGTGCCAGCAGTGAAAGGGGCAGGGTGGACTATGGCTACACCTTC
CASSERGRVDYGYTF
>TRBJ2-7|once|TRBV11-2|TRBD1
TGTGCCAGCAGCCCCTCCTCCGGGACAGGCTCCTACGAGCAGTACTTC
CASSPSSGTGSYEQYF
>TRBJ1-1|.|TRBV5-1|TRBD1
TGCGCCAGCAGCTTGGGGCAGGGGGCTATGAACACTGAAGCTTTCTTT
CASSLGQGAMNTEAFF
>TRBJ1-6|.|TRBV6-2/TRBV6-3|.
TGTGCCAGCTGTTGGGGTGGGACGGTGAATTCACCCCTCCACTTT
CASCWGGTVNSPLHF
>TRBJ2-5|many|TRBV28|.
TGTGCCAGCAGTTCCGCAAACCAAGAGACCCAGTACTTC
CASSSANQETQYF
>TRBJ2-1|few|TRBV14|.
TGTGCCAGCAGCCAATTATATTCCCACGCTGGATGGAATGAGCAGTTCTTC
CASSQLYSHAGWNEQFF
>TRBJ2-6|.|TRBV4-2|TRBD1
TGTGCCAGCAGCCAAGAACAGGGGGCCGGGGCCAACGTCCTGACTTTC
CASSQEQGAGANVLTF
>TRBJ2-6|.|TRBV15|.
TGTGCCACCAGCAGGGGCAGGGACTTTTCCTCTGGGGTCAACGTCCTGACTTTC
CATSRGRDFSSGVNVLTF
>TRBJ1-1|.|TRBV29-1|TRBD1
TGCAGCGGGGACAGGTCGAACACTGAAGCTTTCTTT
CSGDRSNTEAFF
>TRBJ2-4|.|TRBV20-1|TRBD1
TGCAGTGCTCGAGACAGGGGGGCCAACCTCAAAAACATTCAGTACTTC
CSARDRGANLKNIQYF
>TRBJ1-2|.|TRBV12-3/TRBV12-4|.
TGTGCCAGCAGGGGCGAGAGTGGAGGTGGCTACACCTTC
CASRGESGGGYTF
>TRBJ2-1|.|TRBV10-3|TRBD2
TGTGCCATCAGTGAGTCGGATCGGGGGGGCGGCAATGAGCAGTTCTTC
CAISESDRGGGNEQFF
>TRBJ2-5|.|TRBV4-1|.
TGCGCCAGCAGCCAAGATGGGACGGACAATGAGCAGTACTTC
CASSQDGTDNEQYF
>TRBJ2-5|.|TRBV12-3/TRBV12-4|.
TGTGCCAGCTGCGTGGTCCTTAATGGGAATGAGCAGTACTTC
CASCVVLNGNEQYF
>TRBJ2-5|few|TRBV12-3/TRBV12-4|TRBD1
TGTGCCAGCAGTCTTTCCGACAGGGGACTCCAAGAGACCCAGTACTTC
CASSLSDRGLQETQYF
>TRBJ2-7|.|TRBV6-2/TRBV6-3|.
TGTGCCAGCAGTTTTGCCGTGGAGGGATCCCCCTACGAGCAGTACTTC
CASSFAVEGSPYEQYF
>TRBJ1-6|.|TRBV7-2|.
TGTGCCAGCAGCTTAGCCCTCGGACAGCCAAATTCACCCCTCCACTTT
CASSLALGQPNSPLHF
>TRBJ2-3|.|TRBV27|.
TGTGCCAGCAGAGGTCTTACCTACACAGATACGCAGTATTTT
CASRGLTYTDTQYF
>TRBJ2-5|.|TRBV9|.
TGTGCCAGCAGCGTGCTCCCGACGGGGAAAGAGACCCAGTACTTC
CASSVLPTGKETQYF
>TRBJ2-7|.|TRBV5-1|TRBD2
TGCGCCAGCAGCTTGACTAGCGGGATCTACGAGCAGTACTTC
CASSLTSGIYEQYF
>TRBJ2-1|.|TRBV7-6|TRBD1
TGTGCCAGCAGCTTAGGGACAGGGGGCCACAATGAGCGGTTCTTC
CASSLGTGGHNERFF
>TRBJ2-7|.|TRBV4-1|.
TGCGCCAGCAGCCAAGCGGAATCCTACGAGCAGTACTTC
CASSQAESYEQYF
>TRBJ1-2|once|TRBV27|.
TGTGCCAGCAGTTTATCGGGGCAGGGGCACGGCTATGGCTACACCTTC
CASSLSGQGHGYGYTF
>TRBJ1-2|.|TRBV5-1|.
TGCGCCAGCAGAGAGCAGAATGGCTACACCTTC
CASREQNGYTF
>TRBJ2-3|.|TRBV4-1|.
TGCGCCAGCAGCCAGGTACAGGGACCCACGCAGTATTTT
CASSQVQGPTQYF
>TRBJ2-6|.|TRBV6-2/TRBV6-3|.
TGTGCCAGCGTGTTAGGGCGGATCCTCTCTGGGGCCAACGTCCTGACTTTC
CASVLGRILSGANVLTF
>TRBJ2-5|.|TRBV20-1|TRBD1
TGCAGTGCACAGGGACAGCAAGAGACCCAGTACTTC
CSAQGQQETQYF
>TRBJ2-1|few|TRBV20-1|TRBD2
TGCAGTGCTAGAGAACGGGGGGGTGAGTTGTACAATGAGCAGTTCTTC
CSARERGGELYNEQFF
>TRBJ2-4|.|TRBV12-3/TRBV12-4|TRBD2
TGTGCCAGCAGTCCCTGGACTAGCGGGGGAACCAAAGACATTCAGTACTTC
CASSPWTSGGTKDIQYF
>TRBJ2-5|.|TRBV5-1|.
TGCGCCAGCAGCCGATCCCAGGGCTTTGGGGAGACCCAGTACTTC
CASSRSQGFGETQYF
>TRBJ1-6|.|TRBV12-3/TRBV12-4|TRBD1
TGTGCCAGCCTCCGGGACAGGGGGCGGAATTCACCCCTCCACTTT
CASLRDRGRNSPLHF
>TRBJ2-3|.|TRBV6-2/TRBV6-3|TRBD2
TGTGCCAGCAGTTACCACCGGGGGGGACCCACAGATACGCAGTATTTT
CASSYHRGGPTDTQYF
>TRBJ1-4|.|TRBV28|TRBD1
TGTGCCAGCAGTCTATACAGGGGGCGACGTGAAAAACTGTTTTTT
CASSLYRGRREKLFF
>TRBJ2-5|.|TRBV9|TRBD2
TGTGCCAGCAGCTTTGGGACAGCGGGAGGGGAGACCCAGTACTTC
CASSFGTAGGETQYF
>TRBJ2-1|.|TRBV25-1|TRBD1
TGTGCCAGCCTGGACAGGGCCTCCAATGAGCAGTTCTTC
CASLDRASNEQFF
>TRBJ2-4|few|TRBV2|.
TGTGCCAGCCGGACTGAGGGGAACATTCAGTACTTC
CASRTEGNIQYF
>TRBJ2-4|many|TRBV7-9|.
TGTGCCAGCAGCTTGGACTTAGGCGGAAACATTCAGTACTTC
CASSLDLGGNIQYF
>TRBJ1-2|few|TRBV27|.
TGTGCCAGCAGTACTCGGAGTGCAGGGACCTATGGCTACACCTTC
CASSTRSAGTYGYTF
>TRBJ2-3|.|TRBV20-1|.
TGCAGTGTTTCAGAAACAGTAAGCACAGATACGCAGTATTTT
CSVSETVSTDTQYF
>TRBJ2-5|.|TRBV7-2|.
TGTGCCAGCAGCGACCCGGGACCGGGCGAGAAGCAGTACTTC
CASSDPGPGEKQYF